This TCR beta chain is drawn from a study of blood T cell repertoires in COVID-19. Study-level background: Spain, Italy and the United States supplied samples that represented acute and convalescent COVID-19. T cells, B-cell-depleted T cells, or PBMCs provided the cDNA or gDNA that served as material.

Germline CDR1 MNHEY, CDR2 SVGAGI. CDR3 length equals 15 residues. The germline V and J ends were trimmed by 5 bases and 0 bases, with 13 bases remaining between them. How the authors handled the data: Reference gene primers were amplified, and this amplification served to estimate nucleated cell counts. The assay was immunoSEQ multiplex PCR, and TCRdb's table has in-frame clones only and misses some. That table is the source of V, J and clone size, and D and trimming were worked out from the DNA. Among 150,000 to 200,000 clones listed, around nine tenths were seen once. The sequenced sample was peripheral blood. The clonotype originates from a man in his forties or fifties with active or convalescent COVID-19. J is TRBJ1-2 and V is TRBV6-5; D gene uncertain. CDR3 sequence reads: CASSPSGGTNYGYTF. CDR3 nucleotide sequence: TGTGCCAGCAGTCCGTCGGGAGGGACTAACTATGGCTACACCTTC.